The 28 T cell receptor beta chains reported below all come from one sample, sequenced in a study of blood T cell repertoires in COVID-19. Assay used: immunoSEQ multiplex PCR; TCRdb lists only in-frame clones, some missing. Of around 71,000 clones in the sample, approximately 83% were seen once. The sample taken for sequencing was peripheral blood. The receptor source for this set is a man in his sixties or seventies with acute or convalescent COVID-19.

This chain joins TRBV6-5 and TRBJ1-2, with 7 bases fitting TRBD1. CDR3 length equals 14 residues. Germline CDR1 MNHEY, CDR2 SVGAGI. Trimming took 8 bases from V and 6 from J; bases not matched to a gene: 12. The CDR3 DNA follows: TGTGCCAGCCAGAAACAGGGGAAGGGAGATGGCTACACCTTC. Translation gives CASQKQGKGDGYTF.

J is TRBJ1-1 and V is TRBV30; D is perhaps TRBD1 (6 bases). Germline-derived CDR1 and CDR2 are GTSNPN and SVGIG (reference sequence). V gave up 2 bases and J gave up 1 base, with 11 bases separating them. The CDR3 consists of 14 residues. In DNA, the CDR3 is TGTGCCTGGAGTCCCGGGACAAGGAACACTGAAGCTTTCTTT. This codes for CAWSPGTRNTEAFF.

The chain combines TRBV28 with TRBJ1-5, with D unclear. The germline gives CDR1 MDHEN, CDR2 SYDVKM. Trimming shortened V by 5 bases and J by 0 bases, and 14 bases separated the two germline ends. CDR3 length: 16 residues. This CDR3 reads CASSTETSYSNQPQHF. The CDR3 nucleotides read TGTGCCAGCAGTACCGAGACATCCTATAGCAATCAGCCCCAGCATTTT.

The chain uses TRBV6-4 and TRBJ1-1; D might be TRBD1 (5 bases). The germline V gene has CDR1 MRHNA and CDR2 SNTAGT. The CDR3 is 13 amino acids. V lost 6 bases and J 2 bases, leaving 10 bases between the germline ends. The CDR3 region has the DNA TGTGCCAGCAGCGCGGACATTAACACTGAAGCTTTCTTT. As protein: CASSADINTEAFF.

This clone was counted once. This rearrangement joins TRBV30 to TRBJ2-3, with 15 bases identical to TRBD2. Germline V gives CDR1 GTSNPN, CDR2 SVGIG (reference sequence). V dropped 0 bases and J dropped 5; count of bases not matched to a gene: 6. The CDR3 has 17 amino acids. CDR3 coding DNA: TGTGCCTGGAGTGTAGCAAGGGGACTAGCGGGAGGAGATACGCAGTATTTT. It specifies CAWSVARGLAGGDTQYF.

The chain links TRBV6-6 to TRBJ2-1; 9 bases agree with TRBD2. Germline values: CDR1 MNHNY, CDR2 SVGAGI (reference sequence). The CDR3 is made up of 15 amino acids. The V and J ends lost 6 bases and 6 bases, in that order; junction bases with no gene match: 9. CDR3 protein: CASRRSGLASNEQFF. The CDR3 nucleotides are TGTGCCAGCAGGCGGTCGGGACTAGCTTCCAATGAGCAGTTCTTC.

The V gene is TRBV5-1, the J gene TRBJ2-1; TRBD1 agrees at 10 bases. Trimming cost V 0 bases and J 7 bases; bases outside gene matches: 1. The length of the CDR3 is 14 residues. Germline lookup yields CDR1 SGHRS and CDR2 YFSETQ. The CDR3 bases are TGCGCCAGCAGCTTGGGGGACAGGGGAAATGAGCAGTTCTTC. Protein: CASSLGDRGNEQFF. Combining the CDR3 with reference TRBV5-1 and TRBJ2-1 gives the whole variable domain KAGVTQTPRYLIKTRGQQVTLSCSPISGHRSVSWYQQTPGQGLQFLFEYFSETQRNKGNFPGRFSGRQFSNSRSEMNVSTLELGDSALYLCASSLGDRGNEQFFGPGTRLTVL.

The rearrangement joins TRBV3-1 (or the pseudogene TRBV3-2) to TRBJ1-4, with a tentative D call TRBD1 (5 bases). The CDR3 length is 13 residues. Trimming took off 6 bases at V and 5 bases at J, with 10 bases between the two ends. The germline V gene has CDR1 LGHDT and CDR2 YNNKEL (reference sequence). The CDR3 protein is CASSRTSNEKLFF. The CDR3 bases are TGTGCCAGCAGTAGGACAAGCAATGAAAAACTGTTTTTT.

The V and J genes are TRBV7-3 and TRBJ2-1; 8 bases are a match to TRBD2. Germline-derived CDR1 and CDR2 are SGHTA and FQGTGA. The CDR3 is 16 residues long. The junction had 7 bases not matched to a gene; V was cut back by 1 base and J by 5 bases. In DNA, the CDR3 is TGTGCCAGCAGCTTAAGGCCTAGCGGGTGGGACAATGAGCAGTTCTTC. Its protein product is CASSLRPSGWDNEQFF.

The V and J genes are TRBV10-3 and TRBJ2-4, with a weak D call TRBD1 (5 bases). The germline V gene has CDR1 ENHRY and CDR2 SYGVKD. The germline V and J ends were trimmed by 2 bases and 2 bases, with 7 bases remaining between them. CDR3 length equals 14 residues. CDR3 protein: CAISEGQSKNIQYF. CDR3 bases: TGTGCCATCAGTGAGGGACAATCCAAAAACATTCAGTACTTC.

The V gene is TRBV10-2, the J gene TRBJ1-4; D gene unclear. Germline CDR1 WSHSY, CDR2 SAAADI. V was pared by 6 bases and J by 8 bases, with 13 bases between. CDR3 length: 13 residues. The CDR3 coding sequence is TGCGCCAGCAGGAGTGGTACGTCGGAAAAACTGTTTTTT. Translated: CASRSGTSEKLFF.

A single count supports this clone. V usage is TRBV19 and J usage is TRBJ2-2; D unclear. The length of the CDR3 is 13 residues. V was cut by 2 bases and J by 6 bases, with 7 bases left in between. From germline, CDR1 is LNHDA and CDR2 SQIVND (reference sequence). DNA for the CDR3: TGTGCCAGTAGTATATCAGTCGCCGGGGAGCTGTTTTTT. Amino acid sequence: CASSISVAGELFF. The full variable domain, its missing parts supplied by reference TRBV19 and TRBJ2-2, is DGGITQSPKYLFRKEGQNVTLSCEQNLNHDAMYWYRQDPGQGLRLIYYSQIVNDFQKGDIAEGYSVSREKKESFPLTVTSAQKNPTAFYLCASSISVAGELFFGEGSRLTVL.

The CDR3, as DNA: TGTGCCAGCCAAGAGTTTGCGGGAGTCTCCTACAATGAGCAGTTCTTC. Translation: CASQEFAGVSYNEQFF. The chain joins TRBV27 to TRBJ2-1; 7 nucleotides align to TRBD2. CDR1 is MNHEY, CDR2 SMNVEV, per germline (reference sequence). The trim removed 8 bases at V and 0 bases at J, leaving 10 bases unmatched. This CDR3 is built from 16 residues.

CDR3: CASSLTTSGSETQYF. The CDR3 region has the DNA TGTGCCAGCAGCTTAACGACTAGCGGGAGTGAGACCCAGTACTTC. The chain couples TRBV13 to TRBJ2-5; 12 bases fit TRBD2. J lost 5 bases, V lost 2 bases, and 3 bases had no gene match. In germline, CDR1 is PRHDT, CDR2 FYEKMQ (reference sequence). The CDR3 is 15 residues long.

The chain combines TRBV13 with TRBJ2-7, with D tentatively TRBD2 (5 bases). Germline V gene sequence: CDR1 PRHDT, CDR2 FYEKMQ (reference sequence). The CDR3 length is 14 residues. Trimming left V 0 bases short and J 3 bases short, with 9 bases between. In DNA form, the CDR3 reads TGTGCCAGCAGCTTAGGCCCAGCGGTCTACGAGCAGTACTTC. Its protein is CASSLGPAVYEQYF.

This chain links TRBV7-8 with TRBJ1-3, with TRBD1 identical over 9 bases. Germline V gene data show CDR1 as SGHVS and CDR2 as FQNEAQ. The CDR3 loop spans 15 amino acids. Unmatched junction bases numbered 5, after V lost 5 bases and J lost 3 bases. The CDR3 DNA is TGTGCCAGCAGCCTGGGACAGGGCTTTGGAAACACCATATATTTT. Amino acids: CASSLGQGFGNTIYF.

The chain carries TRBV19 and TRBJ1-5, with 7 positions matching TRBD1. The ends lost 3 bases at V and 2 bases at J; junction bases unmatched: 7. The CDR3 has 16 amino acids. Germline CDR1 reads LNHDA; CDR2 reads SQIVND (reference sequence). CDR3 coding DNA: TGTGCCAGTAGTATGACAGGGCAGGGTGGCAATCAGCCCCAGCATTTT. As protein: CASSMTGQGGNQPQHF. The variable domain in full, completed from reference TRBV19 and TRBJ1-5, reads DGGITQSPKYLFRKEGQNVTLSCEQNLNHDAMYWYRQDPGQGLRLIYYSQIVNDFQKGDIAEGYSVSREKKESFPLTVTSAQKNPTAFYLCASSMTGQGGNQPQHFGDGTRLSIL.

The chain combines TRBV30 with TRBJ1-1; D gene ambiguous. The V end lost 2 bases, the J end lost 5 bases, and 6 bases lay between the germline ends. CDR3 length: 11 residues. From germline, CDR1 is GTSNPN and CDR2 SVGIG (reference sequence). DNA of the CDR3: TGTGCCTGGAGTCCCTTTACTGAAGCTTTCTTT. Its translation: CAWSPFTEAFF.

The V and J genes are TRBV10-3 and TRBJ1-4, with D perhaps matching TRBD1 (6 bases). V was trimmed by 11 bases and J by 4 bases, leaving 20 bases between them. The CDR3 loop spans 15 amino acids. Germline V gene sequence: CDR1 ENHRY, CDR2 SYGVKD. The CDR3 is CASRDETGFNEKLFF. The CDR3 nucleotides are TGTGCCTCTAGGGACGAAACAGGGTTTAATGAAAAACTGTTTTTT.

The chain uses TRBV6-1 and TRBJ1-1; D perhaps matches TRBD1 (5 bases). Germline values: CDR1 MNHNS, CDR2 SASEGT. This CDR3 has 14 amino acids. The ends were cut back, 2 bases at V and 6 bases at J, with 13 bases in the middle. The chain's CDR3 is CASSELGAAPEAFF. DNA for the CDR3: TGTGCCAGCAGTGAACTAGGGGCAGCCCCTGAAGCTTTCTTT.

The chain uses TRBV7-2 and TRBJ2-7, with 14 bases aligning to TRBD2. J lost 6 bases, V lost 7 bases, and 5 bases had no gene match. The CDR3 totals 14 residues. From germline, CDR1 is SGHTA and CDR2 FQGNSA. CDR3 protein: CASTKGLAGGEQYF. In nucleotides, the CDR3 is TGTGCCAGCACCAAAGGACTAGCGGGAGGCGAGCAGTACTTC.

The V call is TRBV18, the J call TRBJ1-1; 7 bases are a match to TRBD1. The CDR3 consists of 16 residues. V lost 3 bases to trimming and J lost 2 bases; unmatched junction nucleotides: 9. Looked up from germline, CDR1 is KGHSH and CDR2 is LQKENI. CDR3 in amino acids: CASSPTGKIVNTEAFF. The CDR3 nucleotides read TGTGCCAGCTCACCGACAGGGAAAATTGTAAACACTGAAGCTTTCTTT. The whole variable domain, filled in from reference TRBV18 and TRBJ1-1, reads NAGVMQNPRHLVRRRGQEARLRCSPMKGHSHVYWYRQLPEEGLKFMVYLQKENIIDESGMPKERFSAEFPKEGPSILRIQQVVRGDSAAYFCASSPTGKIVNTEAFFGQGTRLTVV.

This clone was detected only a few times. V gene TRBV4-1 combines with J gene TRBJ2-3; D gene uncertain. The CDR3 loop spans 17 amino acids. V lost 1 base and J 4 bases, leaving 18 bases between the germline ends. Germline loops: CDR1 MGHRA, CDR2 YSYEKL. CDR3 DNA: TGCGCCAGCAGCCAAGTTGGGCCTGCACAGTTGGCAGATACGCAGTATTTT. Protein sequence: CASSQVGPAQLADTQYF.

The CDR3 reads CASSGTISGVDSYEQYF. The CDR3 bases are TGTGCCAGCTCGGGAACAATCAGTGGCGTGGACTCCTACGAGCAGTACTTC. The chain couples TRBV27 to TRBJ2-7, with D maybe TRBD2 (5 bases). The CDR3 is 17 amino acids. V dropped 8 bases and J dropped 0 bases, with 23 bases sitting between them. Germline lookup yields CDR1 MNHEY and CDR2 SMNVEV (reference sequence).

This sequence joins TRBV30 and TRBJ1-5; D remains unclear. V shed 0 bases and J shed 6 bases, with 9 bases lying between them. Germline-derived CDR1 and CDR2 are GTSNPN and SVGIG (reference sequence). This CDR3 is built from 13 residues. The CDR3 DNA follows: TGTGCCTGGAGTGTGAAGAGAGCTCAGCCCCAGCATTTT. As protein: CAWSVKRAQPQHF.

This clone was recorded once. The CDR3 bases are TGTGCCAGCAGCAAAGTGGGGAGGGCCCTTGAAGCTTTCTTT. Protein product: CASSKVGRALEAFF. This chain uses TRBV21-1 with TRBJ1-1. TRBV21-1 is described as a pseudogene. This CDR3 has 14 residues.

CDR3 protein: CASRPGTGVREQYF. The CDR3 nucleotides are TGTGCCAGCAGACCCGGGACAGGGGTCCGGGAGCAGTACTTC. The rearrangement uses TRBV28 and TRBJ2-7, with 10 bases that match TRBD1. V trimming: 6 bases; J trimming: 7 bases; junction bases outside the gene matches: 9. This CDR3 contains 14 residues. Germline V gene lookup returns CDR1 MDHEN and CDR2 SYDVKM. Drawing the rest from reference TRBV28 and TRBJ2-7, the complete variable domain is DVKVTQSSRYLVKRTGEKVFLECVQDMDHENMFWYRQDPGLGLRLIYFSYDVKMKEKGDIPEGYSVSREKKERFSLILESASTNQTSMYLCASRPGTGVREQYFGPGTRLTVT.

The genes are TRBV5-1 and TRBJ2-7; 9 positions agree with TRBD2. There are 16 residues in the CDR3. V dropped 4 bases and J dropped 4; count of bases not matched to a gene: 12. The V gene's germline CDR1 is SGHRS and CDR2 YFSETQ. The CDR3 region is CASSQAPGTSLYEQYF. CDR3 nucleotide sequence: TGCGCCAGCAGCCAGGCTCCCGGGACTAGCTTATACGAGCAGTACTTC.